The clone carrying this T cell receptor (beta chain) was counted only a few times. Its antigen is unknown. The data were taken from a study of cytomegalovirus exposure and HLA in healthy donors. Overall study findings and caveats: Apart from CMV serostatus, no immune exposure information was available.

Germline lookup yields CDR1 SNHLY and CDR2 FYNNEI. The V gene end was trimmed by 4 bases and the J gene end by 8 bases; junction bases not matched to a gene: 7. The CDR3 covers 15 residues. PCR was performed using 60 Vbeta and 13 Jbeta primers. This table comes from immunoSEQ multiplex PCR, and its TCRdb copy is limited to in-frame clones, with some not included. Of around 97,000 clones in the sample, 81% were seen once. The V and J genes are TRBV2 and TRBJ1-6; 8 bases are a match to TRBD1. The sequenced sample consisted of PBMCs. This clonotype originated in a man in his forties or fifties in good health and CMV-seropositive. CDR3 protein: CASSGFGQGYSPLHF. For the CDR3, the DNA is TGTGCCAGCAGTGGGTTCGGACAGGGTTATTCACCCCTCCACTTT.